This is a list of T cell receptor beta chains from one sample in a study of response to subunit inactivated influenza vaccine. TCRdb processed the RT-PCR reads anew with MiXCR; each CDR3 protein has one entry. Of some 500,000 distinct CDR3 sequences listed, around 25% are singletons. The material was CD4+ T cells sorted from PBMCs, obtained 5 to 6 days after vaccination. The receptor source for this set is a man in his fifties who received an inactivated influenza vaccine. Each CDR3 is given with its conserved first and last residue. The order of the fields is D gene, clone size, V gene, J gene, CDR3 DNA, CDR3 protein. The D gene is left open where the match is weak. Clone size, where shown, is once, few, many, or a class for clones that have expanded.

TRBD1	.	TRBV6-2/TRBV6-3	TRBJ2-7	TGTGCCAGCAGTTACATGACCGGGACAGGGGGAAAATTCTACGAGCAGTACTTC	CASSYMTGTGGKFYEQYF
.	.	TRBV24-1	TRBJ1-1	TGTGCCACCAGTGATAGAAGGAGCGGGAACACTGAAGCTTTCTTT	CATSDRRSGNTEAFF
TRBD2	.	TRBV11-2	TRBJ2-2	TGTGCCATCAGCTTAGATGGACTAGCGGCGCAGGTCGGGGAGCTGTTTTTT	CAISLDGLAAQVGELFF
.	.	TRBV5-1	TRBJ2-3	TGCGCCAGCAGCTTGGGTTTACCGGCACAAGATACGCAGTATTTT	CASSLGLPAQDTQYF
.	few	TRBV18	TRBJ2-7	TGTGCCAGCTCCCCTGATCCAGACAGCCTTTACGAGCAGTACTTC	CASSPDPDSLYEQYF
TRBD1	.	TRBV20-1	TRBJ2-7	TGCAGTGCTGGGCGACAGGGTGGGGAGCAGTACTTC	CSAGRQGGEQYF
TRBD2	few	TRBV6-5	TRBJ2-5	TGTGCCAGCAGTTGGGGACTAGCGGGGTCAGAGACCCAGTACTTC	CASSWGLAGSETQYF
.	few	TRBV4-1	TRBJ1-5	TGCGCCAGCAGCCAAACCAATAATCAGCCCCAGCATTTT	CASSQTNNQPQHF
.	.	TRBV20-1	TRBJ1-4	TGCAGTGCTAGAAAGACAGGCGGTAATGAAAAACTGTTTTTT	CSARKTGGNEKLFF
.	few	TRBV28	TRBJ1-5	TGTGCCAGCACCTTGGGGGGCAGCAATCAGCCCCAGCATTTT	CASTLGGSNQPQHF
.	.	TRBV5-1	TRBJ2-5	TGCGCCAGCAGCGGTGCCGGGAGTTACCAAGAGACCCAGTACTTC	CASSGAGSYQETQYF
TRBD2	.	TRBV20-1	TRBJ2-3	TGCAGTGCTAGAGAAGGAGGACTAGCGGGCCGAACGCAGTATTTT	CSAREGGLAGRTQYF
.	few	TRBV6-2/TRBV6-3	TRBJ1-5	TGTGCCAGCAGTGGAAACAGTGGTGGCAATCAGCCCCAGCATTTT	CASSGNSGGNQPQHF
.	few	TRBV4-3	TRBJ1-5	TGCGCCAGCAGCCAAGATTTGGCAGTCAATCAGCCCCAGCATTTT	CASSQDLAVNQPQHF
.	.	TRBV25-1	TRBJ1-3	TGTGCCACCTCCGGGCTGGGGCGGGGTGGCATATATTTT	CATSGLGRGGIYF
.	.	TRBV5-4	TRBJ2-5	TGTGCCAGCAGCCCTATCGACAGGCTCCCCCAGACCCAGTACTTC	CASSPIDRLPQTQYF
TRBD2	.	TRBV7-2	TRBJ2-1	TGTGCCAATATAATTGGGCGGGAGGGCCGGAATGAGCAGTTCTTC	CANIIGREGRNEQFF
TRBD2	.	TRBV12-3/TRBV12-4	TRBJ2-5	TGTGCCATCAGTTTGTCTAGCGGGGTCGGAGAGACCCAGTACTTC	CAISLSSGVGETQYF
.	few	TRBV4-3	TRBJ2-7	TGCGCCAGCAGCCAAGAATTAATAGGCTCCTACGAGCAGTACTTC	CASSQELIGSYEQYF
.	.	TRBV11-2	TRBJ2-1	TGTGCCAGCAGCTTAGATGGTTTTTCTTACAATGAGCAGTTCTTC	CASSLDGFSYNEQFF
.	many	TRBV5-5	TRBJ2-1	TGTGCCAGCAGCTTGGGGGCCCATGAGCAGTTCTTC	CASSLGAHEQFF
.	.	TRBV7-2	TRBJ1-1	TGTGCCAGCAGCGAGAGGCCGGCCTTTCACACTGAAGCTTTCTTT	CASSERPAFHTEAFF
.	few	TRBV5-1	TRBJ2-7	TGCGCCAGCAGCTCCGACAGTTCATTCGCCTACGAGCAGTACTTC	CASSSDSSFAYEQYF
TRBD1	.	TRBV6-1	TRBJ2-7	TGTGCCAGCAGGTCCTACGACAGGGGTTTTGGGGAGCAGTACTTC	CASRSYDRGFGEQYF
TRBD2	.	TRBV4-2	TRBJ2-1	TGTGCCAGCAGCCAAGCTAGCGGGGCCTATACTTGGGAGCAGTTCTTC	CASSQASGAYTWEQFF
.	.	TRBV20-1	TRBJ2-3	TGCAGTGCTCAGACAGGCATTAACACAGATACGCAGTATTTT	CSAQTGINTDTQYF
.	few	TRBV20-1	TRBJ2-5	TGCAGTGCTAGAGACAATTCCAGGGAGATAGAGACCCAGTACTTC	CSARDNSREIETQYF
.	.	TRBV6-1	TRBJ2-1	TGTGCCAGCAACGGACACGAATACAATGAGCAGTTCTTC	CASNGHEYNEQFF
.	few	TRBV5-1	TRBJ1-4	TGCGCCAGCAGCCTCAGGGGTTTTAATGAAAAACTGTTTTTT	CASSLRGFNEKLFF
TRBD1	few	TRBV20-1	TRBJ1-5	TGCAGTGCCAGGGGGAATAGCAATCAGCCCCAGCATTTT	CSARGNSNQPQHF
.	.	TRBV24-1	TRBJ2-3	TGTGCCACCAGTGGGGGACTTTTCACAGATACGCAGTATTTT	CATSGGLFTDTQYF
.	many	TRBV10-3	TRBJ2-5	TGTGCCTCAGGGTCTCAAGAGACCCAGTACTTC	CASGSQETQYF
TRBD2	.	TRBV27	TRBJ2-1	TGTGCCAGCACTCCAATAGCGGGGTCCTACAATGAGCAGTTCTTC	CASTPIAGSYNEQFF
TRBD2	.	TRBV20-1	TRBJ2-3	TGCAGTGCTAGAGACCCGGGACTAGCGGGAACAGATACGCAGTATTTT	CSARDPGLAGTDTQYF
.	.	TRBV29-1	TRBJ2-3	TGCAGCGGTTCTAGCAGCACAGATACGCAGTATTTT	CSGSSSTDTQYF
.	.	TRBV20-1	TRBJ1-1	TGCAGTGCTAGTAGAGCTGAAGCTTTCTTT	CSASRAEAFF
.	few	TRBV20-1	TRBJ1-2	TGCAGTGCTAGAGAAGGAGGGAGTTATGGCTACACCTTC	CSAREGGSYGYTF
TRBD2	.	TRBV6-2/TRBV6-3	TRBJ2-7	TGTGCCAGCAGTTACACGGGCGGGAGTTTCCCCTACGAGCAGTACTTC	CASSYTGGSFPYEQYF
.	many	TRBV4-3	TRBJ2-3	TGCGCCAGCAGCCAAGAGGCGGCAGATACGCAGTATTTT	CASSQEAADTQYF
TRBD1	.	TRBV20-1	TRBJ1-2	TGCAGCGCGAACAGGGGGTTAGGCTATGGCTACACCTTC	CSANRGLGYGYTF
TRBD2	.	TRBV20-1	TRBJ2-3	TGCAGTGCTAGTCTAGCGGGGAGAGACACAGATACGCAGTATTTT	CSASLAGRDTDTQYF
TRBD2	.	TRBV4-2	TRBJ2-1	TGTGCCAGCAGCCAAGCTAGCGGGAGGTCCTACAATGAGCAGTTCTTC	CASSQASGRSYNEQFF